One TCR beta chain is described in this entry. Using immunoSEQ multiplex PCR, the repertoire was profiled, and TCRdb retains in-frame clones only, with some absent. The sample records around 450,000 clones, roughly 87% being singletons. Germline values: CDR1 LGHNT, CDR2 FRNRAP. The CDR3 sequence is 17 residues long. V lost 5 bases, J lost 4 bases, and 21 bases lay in between. This specimen comes from a study of blood T cell repertoires in COVID-19. J is TRBJ1-3 and V is TRBV12-5; D unresolved. The TCR sequence derives from a woman in her late teens or twenties who had recovered from COVID-19. Source material: PBMCs or T cells enriched from blood (not recorded which). As DNA, the CDR3 is TGTGCTAGTGGTCCAGACGTCGGAGGGCGCGCGGGAAACACCATATATTTT. Protein sequence: CASGPDVGGRAGNTIYF.